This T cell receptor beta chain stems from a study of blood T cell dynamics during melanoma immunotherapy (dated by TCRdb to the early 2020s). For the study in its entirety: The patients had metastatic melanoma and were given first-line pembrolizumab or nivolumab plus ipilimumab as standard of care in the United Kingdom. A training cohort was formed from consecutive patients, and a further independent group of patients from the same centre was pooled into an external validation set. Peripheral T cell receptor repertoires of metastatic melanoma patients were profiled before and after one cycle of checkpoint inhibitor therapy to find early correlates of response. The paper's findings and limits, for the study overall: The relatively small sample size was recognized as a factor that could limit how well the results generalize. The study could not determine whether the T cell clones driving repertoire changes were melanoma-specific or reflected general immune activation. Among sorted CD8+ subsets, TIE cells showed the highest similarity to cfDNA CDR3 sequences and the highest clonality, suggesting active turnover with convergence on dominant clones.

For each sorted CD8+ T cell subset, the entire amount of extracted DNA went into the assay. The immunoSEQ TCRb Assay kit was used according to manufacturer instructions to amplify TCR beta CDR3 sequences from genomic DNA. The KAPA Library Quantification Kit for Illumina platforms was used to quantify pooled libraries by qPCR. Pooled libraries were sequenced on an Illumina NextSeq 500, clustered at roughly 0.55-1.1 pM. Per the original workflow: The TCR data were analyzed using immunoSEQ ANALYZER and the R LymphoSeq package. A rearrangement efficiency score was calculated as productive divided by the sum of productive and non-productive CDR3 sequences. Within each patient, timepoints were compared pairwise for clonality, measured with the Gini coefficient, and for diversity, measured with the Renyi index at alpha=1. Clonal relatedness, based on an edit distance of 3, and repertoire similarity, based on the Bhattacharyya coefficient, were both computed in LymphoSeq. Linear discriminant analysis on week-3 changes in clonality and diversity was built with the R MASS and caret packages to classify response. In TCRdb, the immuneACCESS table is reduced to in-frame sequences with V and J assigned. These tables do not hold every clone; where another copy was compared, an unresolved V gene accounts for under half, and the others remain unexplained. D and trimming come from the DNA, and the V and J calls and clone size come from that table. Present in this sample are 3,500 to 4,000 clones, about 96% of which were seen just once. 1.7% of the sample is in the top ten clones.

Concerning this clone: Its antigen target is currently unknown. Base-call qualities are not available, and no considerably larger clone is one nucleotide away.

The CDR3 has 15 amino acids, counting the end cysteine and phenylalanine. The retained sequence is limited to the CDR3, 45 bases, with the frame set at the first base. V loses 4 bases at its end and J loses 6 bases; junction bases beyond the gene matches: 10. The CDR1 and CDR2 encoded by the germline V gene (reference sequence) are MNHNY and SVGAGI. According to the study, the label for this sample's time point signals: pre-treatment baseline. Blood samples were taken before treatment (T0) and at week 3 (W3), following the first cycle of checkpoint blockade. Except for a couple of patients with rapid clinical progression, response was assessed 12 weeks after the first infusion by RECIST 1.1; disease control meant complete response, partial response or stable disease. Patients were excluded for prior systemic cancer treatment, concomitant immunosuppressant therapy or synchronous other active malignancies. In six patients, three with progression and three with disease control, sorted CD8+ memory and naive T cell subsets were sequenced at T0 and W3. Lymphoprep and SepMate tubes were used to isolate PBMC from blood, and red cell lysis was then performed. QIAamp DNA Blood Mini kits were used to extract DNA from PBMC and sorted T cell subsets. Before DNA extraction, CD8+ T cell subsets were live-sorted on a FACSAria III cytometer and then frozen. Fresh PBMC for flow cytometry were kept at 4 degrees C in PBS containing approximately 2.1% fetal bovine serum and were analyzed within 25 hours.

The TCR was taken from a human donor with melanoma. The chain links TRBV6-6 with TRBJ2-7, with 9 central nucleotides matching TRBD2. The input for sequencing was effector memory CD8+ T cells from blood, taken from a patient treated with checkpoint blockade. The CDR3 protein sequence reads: CASSSSAGGGVEQYF. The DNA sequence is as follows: TGTGCCAGCAGTTCATCAGCGGGGGGCGGGGTCGAGCAGTACTTC.